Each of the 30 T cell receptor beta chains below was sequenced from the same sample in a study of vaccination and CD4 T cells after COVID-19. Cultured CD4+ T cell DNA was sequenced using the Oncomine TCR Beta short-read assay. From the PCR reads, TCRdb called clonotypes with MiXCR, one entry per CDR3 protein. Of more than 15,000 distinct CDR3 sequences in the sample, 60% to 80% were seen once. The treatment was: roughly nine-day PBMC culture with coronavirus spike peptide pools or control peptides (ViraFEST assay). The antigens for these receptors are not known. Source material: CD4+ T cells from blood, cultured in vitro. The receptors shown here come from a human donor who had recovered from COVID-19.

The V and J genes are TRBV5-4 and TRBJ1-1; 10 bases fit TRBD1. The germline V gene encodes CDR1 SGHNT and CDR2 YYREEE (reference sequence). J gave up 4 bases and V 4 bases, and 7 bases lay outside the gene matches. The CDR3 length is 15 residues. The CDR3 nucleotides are TGTGCCAGCAGCCCAAGACAGGGGGCTTCCACTGAAGCTTTCTTT. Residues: CASSPRQGASTEAFF.

The CDR3 DNA is TGCAGTGCTAGACGGTACGGGTCCTACAATGAGCAGTTCTTC. It encodes CSARRYGSYNEQFF. The chain has TRBV20-1 and TRBJ2-1; D is ambiguous. The CDR3 loop spans 14 amino acids. Germline V gene data show CDR1 as DFQATT and CDR2 as SNEGSKA (reference sequence). V was trimmed by 2 bases and J by 1 base, leaving 9 bases between them.

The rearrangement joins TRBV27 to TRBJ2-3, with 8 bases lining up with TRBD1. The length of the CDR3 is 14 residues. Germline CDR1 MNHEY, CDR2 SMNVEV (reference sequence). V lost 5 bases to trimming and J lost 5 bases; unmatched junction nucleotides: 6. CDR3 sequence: CASSTTGVGDTQYF. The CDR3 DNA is TGTGCCAGCAGTACGACAGGGGTTGGAGATACGCAGTATTTT.

This chain's CDR3 is CASSFGLAGNTGELFF. CDR3 coding DNA: TGCGCCAGCAGCTTTGGACTAGCGGGGAACACCGGGGAGCTGTTTTTT. The rearrangement joins TRBV10-1 to TRBJ2-2; 11 nucleotides match TRBD2. CDR1 and CDR2 from the germline V gene are WNHNN and SYGVQD (reference sequence). CDR3 length: 16 amino acids. With 6 bases clipped from V and 1 base from J, the junction kept 4 bases outside the gene matches.

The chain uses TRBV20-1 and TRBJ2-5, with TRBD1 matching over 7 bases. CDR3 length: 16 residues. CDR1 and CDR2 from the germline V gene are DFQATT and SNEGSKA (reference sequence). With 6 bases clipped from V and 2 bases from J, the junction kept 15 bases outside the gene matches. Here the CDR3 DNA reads TGCAGTGCATTTCGGACAGGTCGGCTGGGGCAAGAGACCCAGTACTTC. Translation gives CSAFRTGRLGQETQYF.

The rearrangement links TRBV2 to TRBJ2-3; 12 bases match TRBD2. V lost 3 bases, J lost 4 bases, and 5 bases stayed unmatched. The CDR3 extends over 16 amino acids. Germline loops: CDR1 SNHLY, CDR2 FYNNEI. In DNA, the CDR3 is TGTGCCAGCAGTGATTCGGCTAGCGGGAGGGCAGATACGCAGTATTTT. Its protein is CASSDSASGRADTQYF.

CDR3 sequence reads: CASSSARGPTNEQFF. The CDR3 DNA reads as TGTGCCAGCAGCTCCGCGCGGGGGCCGACCAATGAGCAGTTCTTC. The rearrangement joins TRBV7-2 to TRBJ2-1, with a tentative D call TRBD2 (7 bases). V was clipped by 4 bases and J by 6 bases, with 16 bases between them. The CDR3 loop spans 15 amino acids. Germline V lookup: CDR1 SGHTA, CDR2 FQGNSA.

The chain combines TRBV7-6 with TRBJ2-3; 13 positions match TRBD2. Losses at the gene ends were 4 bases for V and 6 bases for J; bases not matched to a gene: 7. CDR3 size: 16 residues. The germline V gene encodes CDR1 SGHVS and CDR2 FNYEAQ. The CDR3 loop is CASSSRTSGRRDTQYF. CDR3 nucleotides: TGTGCCAGCAGCTCCCGGACTAGCGGGAGACGGGATACGCAGTATTTT.

CDR3 nucleotides: TGTGCCAGTATCAGCATCAGGGGTATCACTGAAGCTTTCTTT. Its translation: CASISIRGITEAFF. The chain links TRBV19 to TRBJ1-1, with D maybe TRBD1 (6 bases). V shed 7 bases and J shed 4 bases, with 16 bases lying between them. This CDR3 region has 14 residues. CDR1 and CDR2 from the germline V gene are LNHDA and SQIVND (reference sequence).

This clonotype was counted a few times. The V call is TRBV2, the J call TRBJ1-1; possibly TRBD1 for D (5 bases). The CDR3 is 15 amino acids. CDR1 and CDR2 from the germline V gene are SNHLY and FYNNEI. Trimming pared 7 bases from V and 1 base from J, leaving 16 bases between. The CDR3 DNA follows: TGTGCCAGCATTCCCCGGGGGGTGCCGAACACTGAAGCTTTCTTT. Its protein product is CASIPRGVPNTEAFF.

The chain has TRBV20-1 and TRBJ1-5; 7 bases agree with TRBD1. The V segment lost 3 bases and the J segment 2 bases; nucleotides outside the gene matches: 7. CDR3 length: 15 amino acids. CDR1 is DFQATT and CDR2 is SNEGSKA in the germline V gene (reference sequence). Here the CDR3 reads CSARNRGGGNQPQHF. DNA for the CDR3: TGCAGTGCTAGGAACAGGGGCGGGGGCAATCAGCCCCAGCATTTT.

CDR3: CASSSLGQNYNSPLHF. CDR3 nucleotides: TGTGCCAGCAGCTCCCTTGGACAAAATTATAATTCACCCCTCCACTTT. The chain combines TRBV7-2 with TRBJ1-6; maybe TRBD1 (5 bases). The CDR3 totals 16 residues. Germline loops: CDR1 SGHTA, CDR2 FQGNSA. Deletions cut 4 bases from V and 4 bases from J, with 14 bases between.

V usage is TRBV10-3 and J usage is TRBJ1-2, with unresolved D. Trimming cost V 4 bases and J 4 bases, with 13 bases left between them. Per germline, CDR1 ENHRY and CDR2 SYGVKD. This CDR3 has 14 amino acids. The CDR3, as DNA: TGTGCCATCAGTGGAGCGGGGAGAAGCTATGGCTACACCTTC. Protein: CAISGAGRSYGYTF.

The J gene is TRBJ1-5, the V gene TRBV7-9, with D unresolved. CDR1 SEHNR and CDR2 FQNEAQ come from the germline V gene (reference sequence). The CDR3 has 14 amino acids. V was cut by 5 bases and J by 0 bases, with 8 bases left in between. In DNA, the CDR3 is TGTGCCAGCAGCCGGGAGAATAGCAATCAGCCCCAGCATTTT. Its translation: CASSRENSNQPQHF.

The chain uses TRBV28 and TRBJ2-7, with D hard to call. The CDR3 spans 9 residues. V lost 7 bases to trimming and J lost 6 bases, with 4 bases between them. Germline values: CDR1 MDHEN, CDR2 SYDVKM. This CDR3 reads CASTSEQYF. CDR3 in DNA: TGTGCCAGCACCTCCGAGCAGTACTTC.

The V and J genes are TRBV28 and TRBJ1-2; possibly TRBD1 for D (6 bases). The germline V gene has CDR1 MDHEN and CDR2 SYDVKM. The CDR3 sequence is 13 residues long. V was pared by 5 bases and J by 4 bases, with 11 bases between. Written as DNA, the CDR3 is TGTGCCAGCAGTATCTACAGGGTCTATGGCTACACCTTC. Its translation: CASSIYRVYGYTF.

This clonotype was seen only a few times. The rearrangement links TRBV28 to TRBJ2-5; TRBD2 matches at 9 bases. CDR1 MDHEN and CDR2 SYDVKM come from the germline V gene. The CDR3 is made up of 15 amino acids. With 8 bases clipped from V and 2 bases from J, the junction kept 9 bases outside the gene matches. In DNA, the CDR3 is TGTGCCAGCGGACTAGCGCGACTTAATCAAGAGACCCAGTACTTC. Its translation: CASGLARLNQETQYF.

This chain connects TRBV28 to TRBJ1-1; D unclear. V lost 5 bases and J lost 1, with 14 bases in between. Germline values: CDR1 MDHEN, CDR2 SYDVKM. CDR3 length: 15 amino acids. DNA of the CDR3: TGTGCCAGCAGTAGGACTCGACCTCCGAACACTGAAGCTTTCTTT. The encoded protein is CASSRTRPPNTEAFF.

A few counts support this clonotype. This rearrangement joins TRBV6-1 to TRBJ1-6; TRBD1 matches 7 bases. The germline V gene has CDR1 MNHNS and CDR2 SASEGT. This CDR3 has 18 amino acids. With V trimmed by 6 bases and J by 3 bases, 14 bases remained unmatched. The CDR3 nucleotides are TGTGCCAGCAGACAGGGGACTCAGTTTATACGCTATAATTCACCCCTCCACTTT. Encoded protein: CASRQGTQFIRYNSPLHF.

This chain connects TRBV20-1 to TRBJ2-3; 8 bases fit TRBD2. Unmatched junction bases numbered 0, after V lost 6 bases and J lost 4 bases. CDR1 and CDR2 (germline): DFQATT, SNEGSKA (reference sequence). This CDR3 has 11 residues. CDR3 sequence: CSAGGADTQYF. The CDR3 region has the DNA TGCAGTGCCGGGGGGGCAGATACGCAGTATTTT.

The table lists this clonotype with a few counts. The CDR3 coding sequence is TGCAGTGCTAGAGATCTTTGGCCCGGGGAGCTGTTTTTT. Protein: CSARDLWPGELFF. This rearrangement joins TRBV20-1 to TRBJ2-2; the D is unclear. Trimming left V 0 bases short and J 6 bases short, with 8 bases between. The CDR3 contains 13 residues. CDR1 is DFQATT, CDR2 SNEGSKA, per germline (reference sequence).

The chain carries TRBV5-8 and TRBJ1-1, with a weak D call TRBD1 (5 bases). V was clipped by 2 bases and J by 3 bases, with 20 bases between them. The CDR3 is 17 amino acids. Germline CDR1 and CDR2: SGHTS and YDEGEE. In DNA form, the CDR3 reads TGTGCCAGCAGCTTACAAAACTCCAGGGTATGGGACACTGAAGCTTTCTTT. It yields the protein CASSLQNSRVWDTEAFF.

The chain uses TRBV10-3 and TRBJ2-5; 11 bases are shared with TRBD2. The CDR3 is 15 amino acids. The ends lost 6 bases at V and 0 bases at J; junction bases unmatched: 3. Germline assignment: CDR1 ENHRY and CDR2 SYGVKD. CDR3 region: CAIRVAGGYQETQYF. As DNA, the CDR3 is TGTGCCATCAGGGTAGCGGGAGGGTACCAAGAGACCCAGTACTTC.

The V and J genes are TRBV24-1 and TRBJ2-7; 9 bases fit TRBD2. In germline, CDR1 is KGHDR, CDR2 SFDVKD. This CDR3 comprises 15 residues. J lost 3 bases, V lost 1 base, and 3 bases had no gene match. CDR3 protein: CATSDFAGGNYEQYF. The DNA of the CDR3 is TGTGCCACCAGTGATTTTGCGGGAGGGAACTACGAGCAGTACTTC.

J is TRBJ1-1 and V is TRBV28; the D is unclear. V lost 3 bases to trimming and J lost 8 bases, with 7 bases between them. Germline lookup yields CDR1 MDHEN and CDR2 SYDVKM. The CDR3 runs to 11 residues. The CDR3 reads CASSLGREAFF. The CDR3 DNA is TGTGCCAGCAGTTTGGGCAGGGAAGCTTTCTTT.

The CDR3: CASSFFGTGANSPLHF. The CDR3 DNA reads as TGTGCCAGCAGCTTTTTCGGGACAGGGGCGAATTCACCCCTCCACTTT. The V call is TRBV7-2, the J call TRBJ1-6, with 10 bases lining up with TRBD1. Per germline, CDR1 SGHTA and CDR2 FQGNSA. The ends lost 3 bases at V and 7 bases at J; junction bases unmatched: 6. The CDR3 spans 16 residues.

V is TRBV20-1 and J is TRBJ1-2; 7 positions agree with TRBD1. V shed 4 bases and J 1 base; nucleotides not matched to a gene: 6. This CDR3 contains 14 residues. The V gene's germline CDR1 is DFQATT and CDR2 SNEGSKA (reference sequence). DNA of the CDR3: TGCAGTGCTATAGGGACAGCAAGTAACTATGGCTACACCTTC. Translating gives CSAIGTASNYGYTF.

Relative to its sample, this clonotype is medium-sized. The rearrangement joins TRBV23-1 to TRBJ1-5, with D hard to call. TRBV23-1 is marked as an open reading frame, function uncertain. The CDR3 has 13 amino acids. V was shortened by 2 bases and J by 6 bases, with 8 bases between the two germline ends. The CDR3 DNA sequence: TGCGCCAGCAGTCAAGAGGAGGGTCAGCCCCAGCATTTT. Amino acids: CASSQEEGQPQHF.

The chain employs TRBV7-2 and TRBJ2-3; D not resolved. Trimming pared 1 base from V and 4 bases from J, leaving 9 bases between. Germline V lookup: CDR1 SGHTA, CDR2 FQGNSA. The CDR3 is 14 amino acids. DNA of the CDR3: TGTGCCAGCAGCTTAGAGTTCAGCGCAGATACGCAGTATTTT. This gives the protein CASSLEFSADTQYF. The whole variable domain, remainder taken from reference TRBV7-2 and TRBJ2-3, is GAGVSQSPSNKVTEKGKDVELRCDPISGHTALYWYRQSLGQGLEFLIYFQGNSAPDKSGLPSDRFSAERTGGSVSTLTIQRTQQEDSAVYLCASSLEFSADTQYFGPGTRLTVL.

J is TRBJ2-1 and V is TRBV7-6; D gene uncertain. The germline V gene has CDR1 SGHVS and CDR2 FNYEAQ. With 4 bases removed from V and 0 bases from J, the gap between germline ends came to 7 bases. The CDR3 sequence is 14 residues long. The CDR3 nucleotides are TGTGCCAGCAGCTCAACTCTCTCCTACAATGAGCAGTTCTTC. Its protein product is CASSSTLSYNEQFF.